One and the same sample provided the 13 T cell receptor beta chains below, sequenced in a study of blood T cell repertoires in COVID-19. Assay: immunoSEQ multiplex PCR; the TCRdb copy retains only in-frame clones and omits some. This sample has roughly 120,000 clones, with 75% to 90% found just once. The sequenced sample was peripheral blood. The receptors come from a woman aged 40-49 years with acute or convalescent COVID-19.

The genes are TRBV7-6 and TRBJ2-4; 9 bases match TRBD1. The CDR3 length is 17 residues. J gave up 7 bases and V 3 bases, and 13 bases lay outside the gene matches. Germline V CDR1 and CDR2: SGHVS, FNYEAQ. CDR3 loop: CASSLYMAGTGRNIQYF. CDR3 in DNA: TGTGCCAGCAGCTTGTATATGGCCGGGACAGGGAGGAACATTCAGTACTTC.

The chain employs TRBV7-2 and TRBJ1-1, with 7 bases lining up with TRBD1. Unmatched junction bases numbered 6, after V lost 1 base and J lost 1 base. Germline V gene data show CDR1 as SGHTA and CDR2 as FQGNSA. The CDR3 extends over 16 amino acids. The CDR3 nucleotides are TGTGCCAGCAGCTTAGTACTGAGGGGGCGGAACACTGAAGCTTTCTTT. Its protein product is CASSLVLRGRNTEAFF.

The genes are TRBV29-1 and TRBJ1-2; D uncertain. The CDR3 runs 11 residues. Germline lookup yields CDR1 SQVTM and CDR2 ANQGSEA. V was clipped by 7 bases and J by 4 bases, with 10 bases between them. The CDR3 sequence is CSDYESYGYTF. CDR3 in DNA: TGCAGCGATTATGAGTCCTATGGCTACACCTTC.

This chain links TRBV19 with TRBJ2-1; D not resolved. The CDR3 sequence is 11 residues long. Germline assignment: CDR1 LNHDA and CDR2 SQIVND (reference sequence). Between the trimmed V and J ends, which lost 5 bases and 6 bases, there was a span of 5 bases. CDR3 residues: CASSFINEQFF. The DNA of the CDR3 is TGTGCCAGTAGTTTTATCAATGAGCAGTTCTTC.

This clone occurred a few times. This chain uses TRBV7-2 with TRBJ1-2; no firm D call. The CDR3 contains 16 residues. The V gene lost 6 bases and the J gene lost 6 bases, with 23 bases spanning the gap. In germline, CDR1 is SGHTA, CDR2 FQGNSA. The DNA for the CDR3 is TGTGCCAGCAGTCCTACCCCTGGAGGTGGAAGGGATGGCTACACCTTC. It codes for CASSPTPGGGRDGYTF.

In its sample, this clone was seen many times. The CDR3 coding sequence is TGCGCCAGCAGCTCGACAGCAGAAAATTCACCCCTCCACTTT. It is translated as CASSSTAENSPLHF. This rearrangement joins TRBV5-1 to TRBJ1-6; weak D call: TRBD1 (5 bases). The CDR3 extends over 14 amino acids. Germline-derived CDR1 and CDR2 are SGHRS and YFSETQ. V was pared by 3 bases and J by 7 bases, with 11 bases between.

CDR3 amino acids: CASSLGTDTFYGYTF. The CDR3 region has the DNA TGCGCCAGCAGCTTGGGGACAGATACTTTCTATGGCTACACCTTC. The rearrangement links TRBV5-1 to TRBJ1-2, with D perhaps matching TRBD1 (6 bases). The CDR3 loop spans 15 amino acids. Germline V gene data show CDR1 as SGHRS and CDR2 as YFSETQ. V shed 0 bases and J shed 4 bases, with 13 bases lying between them. Looking up the rest from reference TRBV5-1 and TRBJ1-2 gives the full variable domain: KAGVTQTPRYLIKTRGQQVTLSCSPISGHRSVSWYQQTPGQGLQFLFEYFSETQRNKGNFPGRFSGRQFSNSRSEMNVSTLELGDSALYLCASSLGTDTFYGYTFGSGTRLTVV.

For the CDR3, the DNA is TGTGCCAGCAGGCGTACAGGGTCAGCTGGAGACACCGGGGAGCTGTTTTTT. It codes for CASRRTGSAGDTGELFF. The chain employs TRBV7-9 and TRBJ2-2; maybe TRBD1 (6 bases). CDR1 SEHNR and CDR2 FQNEAQ come from the germline V gene (reference sequence). Trimming shortened V by 6 bases and J by 3 bases, and 20 bases separated the two germline ends. This CDR3 has 17 residues.

This clone appeared a single time. This chain uses TRBV10-3 with TRBJ2-3, with 8 nucleotides matching TRBD1. V gave up 4 bases and J gave up 2 bases; unmatched junction bases: 2. CDR1 is ENHRY, CDR2 SYGVKD, per germline. This CDR3 is 14 amino acids long. The CDR3 here is CAISGQGNTDTQYF. Written as DNA, the CDR3 is TGTGCCATCAGTGGACAGGGGAACACAGATACGCAGTATTTT.

The table lists this clone with a count of one. The genes are TRBV7-9 and TRBJ2-7; D possibly corresponds to TRBD2 (7 bases). Germline CDR1 is SEHNR and CDR2 is FQNEAQ (reference sequence). Trimming cost V 7 bases and J 4 bases, with 23 bases left between them. The CDR3 is 16 amino acids. The CDR3 spells CASTFRGGAFGYEQYF. As DNA, the CDR3 is TGTGCCAGCACCTTCCGAGGGGGGGCTTTTGGATACGAGCAGTACTTC.

CDR3 nucleotide sequence: TGTGCCAGCAGTTACGCGGCTAACTACGAGCAGTACTTC. Protein product: CASSYAANYEQYF. The chain joins TRBV6-5 to TRBJ2-7; D gene unclear. The CDR3 contains 13 residues. Looked up from germline, CDR1 is MNHEY and CDR2 is SVGAGI. Trimming pared 2 bases from V and 3 bases from J, leaving 8 bases between.

The chain combines TRBV27 with TRBJ2-3, with 7 bases matching TRBD1. V lost 7 bases to trimming and J lost 2 bases; unmatched junction nucleotides: 9. Germline V gives CDR1 MNHEY, CDR2 SMNVEV (reference sequence). This CDR3 region has 15 residues. CDR3 amino acids: CASTWRQGPTDTQYF. The CDR3 DNA is TGTGCCAGCACATGGAGACAGGGACCCACAGATACGCAGTATTTT.

This rearrangement joins TRBV5-1 to TRBJ1-6; 9 bases agree with TRBD1. With 2 bases clipped from V and 0 bases from J, the junction kept 6 bases outside the gene matches. The CDR3 extends over 18 amino acids. The germline gives CDR1 SGHRS, CDR2 YFSETQ. The CDR3, as DNA: TGCGCCAGCAGCTTACAGGGGGCCCTCCCCTCCTATAATTCACCCCTCCACTTT. This sequence encodes CASSLQGALPSYNSPLHF.